This entry lists 10 T cell receptor beta chains sequenced from one sample in a study of CD8 T cells in ankylosing spondylitis. TCRdb re-called the 5' RACE reads through MiXCR, storing one row per CDR3 protein. The table includes 150,000 or so distinct CDR3 sequences, approximately 16% detected once. Sequenced sample: blood, either unsorted or a sorted T cell fraction (not recorded which). Source of these receptors: a male donor with ankylosing spondylitis or in good health (not recorded which).

On this clonotype itself: A much larger clone sits a single nucleotide away, making a read error possible. This rearrangement joins TRBV20-1 to TRBJ2-5; 7 positions match TRBD1. The J segment lost 2 bases and the V segment lost 6 bases, leaving 6 bases of the junction unmatched. There are 13 residues in the CDR3. In germline, CDR1 is DFQATT, CDR2 SNEGSKA (reference sequence). This CDR3 is CSAQDREQETQYF. CDR3 nucleotides: TGCAGTGCACAAGACAGGGAGCAAGAGACCCAGTACTTC.

Only one count was recorded for this clonotype. J is TRBJ1-2 and V is TRBV28, with TRBD1 identical over 10 bases. In germline, CDR1 is MDHEN, CDR2 SYDVKM. The CDR3 runs 12 residues. The trim removed 11 bases at V and 4 bases at J, leaving 4 bases unmatched. The CDR3 coding sequence is TGTGCCGCGGGACAGGGGACCTATGGCTACACCTTC. Translated, it gives CAAGQGTYGYTF.

In regard to this clonotype: A much larger clone is a single base away; this may be a read error. The chain joins TRBV28 to TRBJ1-1; D unclear. This CDR3 has 12 amino acids. Germline V gene data show CDR1 as MDHEN and CDR2 as SYDVKM. The V gene lost 1 base and the J gene lost 5 bases, with 5 bases spanning the gap. The CDR3 DNA is TGTGCCAGCAGTTTATTTGGAACTGAAGCTTTCTTT. Amino acid sequence: CASSLFGTEAFF.

The chain combines TRBV3-1 with TRBJ2-5; D unclear. V gave up 1 base and J gave up 9 bases, with 9 bases separating them. Per the germline V gene, CDR1 is LGHDT and CDR2 is YNNKEL (reference sequence). The CDR3 totals 12 residues. This chain's CDR3 is CASSQVQKAQYF. CDR3 sequence (DNA): TGTGCCAGCAGCCAAGTACAGAAAGCCCAGTACTTC.

This clonotype was recorded at least ten times. The chain recombines TRBV20-1 with TRBJ2-1; 7 bases are shared with TRBD2. Germline V gene data show CDR1 as DFQATT and CDR2 as SNEGSKA (reference sequence). CDR3 length: 18 amino acids. The V and J ends lost 1 base and 4 bases, in that order; junction bases with no gene match: 16. CDR3 amino acids: CSARARFGGSSTYNEQFF. For the CDR3, the DNA is TGCAGTGCTAGAGCTCGCTTTGGCGGGAGCTCCACTTACAATGAGCAGTTCTTC.

The chain joins TRBV7-9 to TRBJ2-1; the match to TRBD2 covers 9 bases. Looked up from germline, CDR1 is SEHNR and CDR2 is FQNEAQ (reference sequence). The CDR3 covers 14 residues. Germline trimming cut 6 bases from V and 4 bases from J; bases unmatched to any gene: 4. The CDR3 sequence is CASSSTSGYNEQFF. Written as DNA, the CDR3 is TGTGCCAGCAGTTCGACTAGCGGATACAATGAGCAGTTCTTC.

In this sample, this clonotype turned up a few times. V is TRBV12-3 or TRBV12-4 and J is TRBJ1-1; D remains unclear. This CDR3 has 11 residues. Trimming removed 6 bases at V and 7 bases at J, with 9 bases between. The CDR3 is CASSYSFEAFF. CDR3 in DNA: TGTGCCAGCAGCTACAGTTTTGAAGCTTTCTTT.

The V and J genes are TRBV24-1 and TRBJ2-1; D is uncertain. Trimming took off 5 bases at V and 12 bases at J, with 19 bases between the two ends. From germline, CDR1 is KGHDR and CDR2 SFDVKD. This CDR3 is built from 14 residues. The DNA for the CDR3 is TGTGCCACCAGTGCCCTAGATCAGTCTGATGGGCAGTTCTTC. It specifies CATSALDQSDGQFF.

The rearrangement links TRBV20-1 to TRBJ2-1; 8 nucleotides line up with TRBD2. Per the germline V gene, CDR1 is DFQATT and CDR2 is SNEGSKA (reference sequence). V trimming: 5 bases; J trimming: 3 bases; junction bases outside the gene matches: 6. This CDR3 contains 14 residues. This chain's CDR3 is CSASSGSIYNEQFF. For the CDR3, the DNA is TGCAGTGCTTCGAGCGGGAGCATCTACAATGAGCAGTTCTTC.

V and J are TRBV29-1 and TRBJ2-5, with unresolved D. V was pared by 3 bases and J by 4 bases, with 6 bases between. Germline CDR1 is SQVTM and CDR2 is ANQGSEA. This CDR3 comprises 11 residues. CDR3 DNA: TGCAGCGTTGATCCGGGAGAGACCCAGTACTTC. This translates into CSVDPGETQYF.